A single sample is the source of the 2 T cell receptor beta chains below, sequenced in a study of vaccination effects on CD4 cells after COVID-19 (dated by TCRdb to 2021 to 2024). Antigens of these TCRs are unknown. After approximately 11 days of culture, CD4+ T cells were isolated with the EasySep CD4+ T cell isolation kit. Library generation was performed with the immunoSEQ multiplex PCR assay. Drawn from immuneACCESS, this table holds only the in-frame rearrangements with V and J called that TCRdb kept. Clones are partly lost; checked studies trace under half to an unresolved V gene and leave the rest unexplained. Within this sample are 30,000 to 40,000 clones, with around 76% of them counted one time only. Together, the top ten hold 2.9% of the sample. Sequences were derived from CD4+ T cells from PBMCs cultured without peptide, sampled before COVID-19 vaccination. The receptors derive from a human donor who received a COVID-19 vaccine.

The V gene is TRBV6-5, the J gene TRBJ1-1, with D possibly being TRBD1 (6 bases). CDR1 and CDR2 (germline): MNHEY, SVGAGI. V lost 2 bases to trimming and J lost 3 bases, with 13 bases between them. The CDR3 has 15 amino acids. The CDR3 DNA follows: TGTGCCAGCAGTTACCGTAGGGGGAAGCACACTGAAGCTTTCTTT. Its protein is CASSYRRGKHTEAFF.

The V call is TRBV6-5, the J call TRBJ2-1; 7 nucleotides line up with TRBD1. The CDR3 is 12 amino acids. Germline-derived CDR1 and CDR2 are MNHEY and SVGAGI. The ends lost 8 bases at V and 12 bases at J; junction bases unmatched: 10. In DNA, the CDR3 is TGTGCCAGCGGCTTCCGGACAGGCGGGCAGTTCTTC. This translates into CASGFRTGGQFF.